The 32 T cell receptor beta chains presented below share a single source sample, sequenced in a study of blood T cells in healthy people across ages. For the second PCR, which ran for about 6 to 12 cycles, a sample-barcoded 5' primer and a J-beta primer mix were used. TCRdb re-called the 5' RACE reads with MiXCR, one entry per CDR3 protein. The sample has 700,000 or so distinct CDR3 sequences, over 40% seen once. The specimen sequenced was blood. These receptors were collected from a man older than 75 in good health.

The chain has TRBV6-5 and TRBJ2-7; D is ambiguous. Trimming took 4 bases from V and 6 from J, leaving 16 bases between them. There are 14 residues in the CDR3. Germline-derived CDR1 and CDR2 are MNHEY and SVGAGI. CDR3 protein: CASSSRTAPGEQYF. Here the CDR3 DNA reads TGTGCCAGCAGTTCCAGGACGGCTCCGGGCGAGCAGTACTTC.

This clonotype has more than one count but fewer than ten. The gene calls are TRBV3-1 and TRBJ2-3, with D unresolved. The CDR3 sequence is 14 residues long. V shed 4 bases and J shed 0 bases, with 8 bases lying between them. Per the germline V gene, CDR1 is LGHDT and CDR2 is YNNKEL (reference sequence). The CDR3 DNA reads as TGTGCCAGCAGCCCCACACAGAGCACAGATACGCAGTATTTT. The encoded protein is CASSPTQSTDTQYF.

This clonotype was counted a single time. This rearrangement joins TRBV15 to TRBJ2-1; D might be TRBD2 (6 bases). The end of the DNA fits TRBJ2-7 better, so the J call may be wrong. Germline V CDR1 and CDR2: LNHNV, YYDKDF (reference sequence). CDR3 length: 17 residues. DNA for the CDR3: TGTGCCACCAGCAGAGATTTAGCGGACGAAGGGTACAATGAGCAGTACTTC. Translating gives CATSRDLADEGYNEQYF.

This clonotype was detected once. The V and J genes are TRBV12-3 or TRBV12-4 and TRBJ2-3; no clear D gene. V was cut by 5 bases and J by 2 bases, with 11 bases left in between. The CDR3 loop spans 14 amino acids. CDR3 residues: CASSVKTPTDTQYF. CDR3 nucleotide sequence: TGTGCCAGCAGTGTGAAGACACCCACAGATACGCAGTATTTT.

V gene TRBV29-1 combines with J gene TRBJ2-1, with D hard to call. The CDR3 consists of 13 residues. Trimming pared 4 bases from V and 0 bases from J, leaving 7 bases between. Germline V gene lookup returns CDR1 SQVTM and CDR2 ANQGSEA. The CDR3 sequence is CSVVALSYNEQFF. CDR3 sequence (DNA): TGCAGCGTTGTGGCGCTCTCCTACAATGAGCAGTTCTTC.

This clonotype has just a few counts. J is TRBJ1-5 and V is TRBV27; unclear D gene. Between the trimmed V and J ends, which lost 5 bases and 3 bases, there was a span of 8 bases. This CDR3 is built from 13 residues. The germline gives CDR1 MNHEY, CDR2 SMNVEV (reference sequence). The CDR3 nucleotides are TGTGCCAGCAGTCCCTTCTTCAATCAGCCCCAGCATTTT. Its protein is CASSPFFNQPQHF.

This chain joins TRBV9 and TRBJ2-7; D is ambiguous. Germline CDR1 is SGDLS and CDR2 is YYNGEE. The CDR3 is 15 residues long. The germline V and J ends were trimmed by 1 base and 4 bases, with 15 bases remaining between them. CDR3 sequence: CASSVQDGSAYEQYF. Here the CDR3 DNA reads TGTGCCAGCAGCGTACAGGACGGGTCCGCGTACGAGCAGTACTTC.

The rearrangement links TRBV6-6 to TRBJ1-4, with TRBD1 identical over 10 bases. Per germline, CDR1 MNHNY and CDR2 SVGAGI (reference sequence). Trimming took 6 bases from V and 0 from J; bases not matched to a gene: 4. This CDR3 comprises 16 residues. DNA for the CDR3: TGTGCCAGCAGGCGGGACAGGGGTGCAACTAATGAAAAACTGTTTTTT. Translating gives CASRRDRGATNEKLFF.

This clonotype was seen a few times. V gene TRBV3-1 combines with J gene TRBJ2-1; no definite D call. CDR3 length equals 14 residues. V was pared by 3 bases and J by 4 bases, with 10 bases between. Germline CDR1 and CDR2: LGHDT and YNNKEL (reference sequence). CDR3 in DNA: TGTGCCAGCAGCCAGCTTGGGCCTTACAATGAGCAGTTCTTC. It translates to CASSQLGPYNEQFF.

The rearrangement links TRBV7-2 to TRBJ2-1; D unclear. Germline V gives CDR1 SGHTA, CDR2 FQGNSA. The CDR3 spans 16 residues. Trimming took 1 base from V and 4 from J, leaving 14 bases between them. The CDR3 region has the DNA TGTGCCAGCAGCTTAGGGGGTGGAGTCCTATACAATGAGCAGTTCTTC. Its protein is CASSLGGGVLYNEQFF.

In its sample, this clonotype was seen many times. The J gene is TRBJ2-1, the V gene TRBV29-1; D unclear. The V end was cut by 5 bases, the J end by 8 bases, with 7 bases between. In germline, CDR1 is SQVTM, CDR2 ANQGSEA. The CDR3 has 10 amino acids. The CDR3 protein is CSVLEYEQFF. The CDR3 DNA is TGCAGCGTTCTAGAGTATGAGCAGTTCTTC.

In its sample, this clonotype was seen a few times. The genes are TRBV4-2 and TRBJ2-5; TRBD2 aligns across 13 bases. V shed 3 bases and J 5 bases; nucleotides not matched to a gene: 12. This CDR3 region has 18 residues. Germline V lookup: CDR1 LGHNA, CDR2 YNFKEQ. The CDR3: CASSQQSRTSGGLETQYF. The DNA for the CDR3 is TGTGCCAGCAGCCAGCAATCACGGACTAGCGGGGGACTGGAGACCCAGTACTTC.

This clonotype was counted between two and nine times. The chain has TRBV6-2 or TRBV6-3 and TRBJ1-1; 12 bases align to TRBD1. Per germline, CDR1 MNHEY and CDR2 SVGEGT. The CDR3 is 14 residues long. After removal of 6 bases from V and 5 bases from J, the junction contained 4 bases not matched to a gene. The CDR3 is CASRGQGARTEAFF. DNA for the CDR3: TGTGCCAGCAGGGGACAGGGGGCAAGGACTGAAGCTTTCTTT.

This chain uses TRBV18 with TRBJ2-5; the match to TRBD1 covers 7 bases. CDR3 size: 16 residues. Looked up from germline, CDR1 is KGHSH and CDR2 is LQKENI. Unmatched junction bases numbered 12, after V lost 1 base and J lost 7 bases. The CDR3 protein is CASSPQRTGEALTQYF. DNA for the CDR3: TGTGCCAGCTCACCACAACGGACAGGCGAGGCTTTGACCCAGTACTTC.

V gene TRBV2 combines with J gene TRBJ1-6; 9 bases map to TRBD1. V gave up 9 bases and J gave up 7 bases; unmatched junction bases: 7. The CDR3 is 14 residues long. Looked up from germline, CDR1 is SNHLY and CDR2 is FYNNEI. The CDR3 coding sequence is TGTGCCAGTACCGGGACAGGGCTAAATTCACCCCTCCACTTT. This sequence encodes CASTGTGLNSPLHF.

This clonotype was recorded only once. V and J are TRBV6-1 and TRBJ2-5; TRBD2 might be the D (5 bases). V was clipped by 0 bases and J by 2 bases, with 16 bases between them. CDR1 and CDR2 (germline): MNHNS, SASEGT. CDR3 size: 17 residues. In nucleotides, the CDR3 is TGTGCCAGCAGTGAAGCGCTTAACGGAGGATTTCAAGAGACCCAGTACTTC. Encoded protein: CASSEALNGGFQETQYF.

V and J are TRBV13 and TRBJ2-7; TRBD2 agrees at 13 bases. Trimming took 0 bases from V and 4 from J; bases not matched to a gene: 9. This CDR3 comprises 18 residues. Germline V gene sequence: CDR1 PRHDT, CDR2 FYEKMQ (reference sequence). The CDR3 spells CASSLGPPGLAGRYEQYF. CDR3 coding DNA: TGTGCCAGCAGCTTAGGCCCCCCGGGACTAGCGGGGAGATACGAGCAGTACTTC.

This chain uses TRBV7-2 with TRBJ1-2; 8 bases are a match to TRBD1. The germline gives CDR1 SGHTA, CDR2 FQGNSA. The CDR3 length is 17 residues. V shed 10 bases and J 2 bases; nucleotides not matched to a gene: 18. The CDR3 region has the DNA TGTGCCACCACACCCCCTCGGACAGGGCCCAGGAACTATGGCTACACCTTC. It yields the protein CATTPPRTGPRNYGYTF. Variable domain in full (rest from reference TRBV7-2 and TRBJ1-2): GAGVSQSPSNKVTEKGKDVELRCDPISGHTALYWYRQSLGQGLEFLIYFQGNSAPDKSGLPSDRFSAERTGGSVSTLTIQRTQQEDSAVYLCATTPPRTGPRNYGYTFGSGTRLTVV.

The J gene is TRBJ2-7, the V gene TRBV28; no clear D gene. The CDR3 extends over 13 amino acids. Deletions cut 10 bases from V and 4 bases from J, with 17 bases between. In germline, CDR1 is MDHEN, CDR2 SYDVKM. CDR3 loop: CAIDRAPLYEQYF. The CDR3 DNA is TGTGCCATCGACCGGGCCCCCTTATACGAGCAGTACTTC.

The gene calls are TRBV29-1 and TRBJ1-3, with D unclear. The CDR3 length is 14 residues. Germline CDR1 SQVTM, CDR2 ANQGSEA. V dropped 2 bases and J dropped 1 base, with 9 bases sitting between them. CDR3 nucleotides: TGCAGCGTTGAATGGGCAGCATCTGGAAACACCATATATTTT. Amino acids: CSVEWAASGNTIYF.

This clonotype was detected only a few times. The chain has TRBV4-2 and TRBJ2-3; 9 nucleotides line up with TRBD2. The CDR3 sequence is 18 residues long. The V segment lost 4 bases and the J segment 0 bases; nucleotides outside the gene matches: 11. Germline lookup yields CDR1 LGHNA and CDR2 YNFKEQ. This CDR3 is CASSRGVAGEYSTDTQYF. The DNA for the CDR3 is TGTGCCAGCAGCCGGGGGGTAGCGGGGGAATATAGCACAGATACGCAGTATTTT.

The chain links TRBV6-2 or TRBV6-3 to TRBJ2-7, with D possibly matching TRBD1 (5 bases). V dropped 4 bases and J dropped 0 bases, with 16 bases sitting between them. From germline, CDR1 is MNHEY and CDR2 SVGEGT. CDR3 size: 16 residues. The CDR3 protein is CASSSIESRGSYEQYF. The DNA of the CDR3 is TGTGCCAGCAGTTCTATCGAGAGTAGGGGCTCCTACGAGCAGTACTTC.

This clonotype occurred many times. This chain joins TRBV29-1 and TRBJ2-5; no clear D. This CDR3 has 12 residues. CDR1 is SQVTM, CDR2 ANQGSEA, per germline. Trimming pared 4 bases from V and 2 bases from J, leaving 8 bases between. The CDR3 DNA reads TGCAGCGTTGTGGTGACTCAAGAGACCCAGTACTTC. This sequence encodes CSVVVTQETQYF.

Of note for this clonotype: A read error may explain this, as a much larger clone is one base away. The gene calls are TRBV20-1 and TRBJ1-2, with TRBD1 identical over 11 bases. With V trimmed by 3 bases and J by 0 bases, 12 bases remained unmatched. The V gene's germline CDR1 is DFQATT and CDR2 SNEGSKA (reference sequence). The CDR3 is 18 amino acids. Here the CDR3 reads CSARSPGQGDLANYGYTF. CDR3 DNA sequence: TGCAGTGCTAGGAGCCCGGGACAGGGGGATTTAGCTAACTATGGCTACACCTTC.

J is TRBJ1-1 and V is TRBV3-1; D may be TRBD1 (6 bases). V was pared by 5 bases and J by 1 base, with 14 bases between. CDR3 size: 15 residues. Germline CDR1 reads LGHDT; CDR2 reads YNNKEL (reference sequence). CDR3 DNA sequence: TGTGCCAGCAGCTCACACGGGACATCGAACACTGAAGCTTTCTTT. Its translation: CASSSHGTSNTEAFF.

This clonotype was found a few times. The gene calls are TRBV10-3 and TRBJ2-3, with 7 bases aligning to TRBD1. The V segment lost 5 bases and the J segment 2 bases; nucleotides outside the gene matches: 4. The CDR3 sequence is 14 residues long. Germline V lookup: CDR1 ENHRY, CDR2 SYGVKD. The CDR3 region is CAISPGQFTDTQYF. The CDR3 DNA sequence: TGTGCCATCAGTCCGGGACAGTTCACAGATACGCAGTATTTT.

V gene TRBV20-1 combines with J gene TRBJ1-1; D is undetermined. V was clipped by 0 bases and J by 10 bases, with 9 bases between them. The V gene's germline CDR1 is DFQATT and CDR2 SNEGSKA (reference sequence). This CDR3 is 11 amino acids long. The CDR3 here is CSARDLPGAFF. For the CDR3, the DNA is TGCAGTGCTAGAGATCTGCCAGGAGCTTTCTTT.

The chain recombines TRBV20-1 with TRBJ2-4; 9 bases align to TRBD1. TRBJ2-7 matches the DNA end more closely, so the J call is doubtful. There are 15 residues in the CDR3. CDR1 DFQATT and CDR2 SNEGSKA come from the germline V gene (reference sequence). CDR3 residues: CSARDMGQGKVEQYF. CDR3 DNA sequence: TGCAGTGCTAGAGATATGGGACAGGGTAAGGTCGAGCAGTACTTC.

This clonotype occurred a few times. The rearrangement joins TRBV29-1 to TRBJ2-2; 9 bases are a match to TRBD2. Germline V lookup: CDR1 SQVTM, CDR2 ANQGSEA. V trimming: 7 bases; J trimming: 4 bases; junction bases outside the gene matches: 10. This CDR3 is 15 amino acids long. The CDR3, as DNA: TGCAGCGCACAAGGGGCGGGGGGGCCCACCGGGGAGCTGTTTTTT. This codes for CSAQGAGGPTGELFF.

This chain uses TRBV20-1 with TRBJ2-5, with 7 positions matching TRBD1. From germline, CDR1 is DFQATT and CDR2 SNEGSKA (reference sequence). The V segment lost 4 bases and the J segment 3 bases; nucleotides outside the gene matches: 5. This CDR3 comprises 13 residues. The CDR3 loop reads CSATSRGKETQYF. The CDR3 coding sequence is TGCAGTGCTACGAGCAGGGGGAAAGAGACCCAGTACTTC.

There are a few counts of this clonotype. The chain joins TRBV11-2 to TRBJ2-3; D gene unclear. This CDR3 is built from 15 residues. Trimming stripped 5 bases from V and 2 bases from J, with 14 bases between. Germline loops: CDR1 SGHAT, CDR2 FQNNGV. The CDR3 DNA reads as TGTGCCAGCAGCCTCGCTCCAGGATACACAGATACGCAGTATTTT. It encodes CASSLAPGYTDTQYF.

This clonotype occurred a few times. The J gene is TRBJ2-1, the V gene TRBV5-1; no clear D. V dropped 6 bases and J dropped 5 bases, with 15 bases sitting between them. The CDR3 length is 14 residues. Germline V gene sequence: CDR1 SGHRS, CDR2 YFSETQ. The DNA of the CDR3 is TGCGCCAGCAACCCGATGCGGAGAGACAATGAGCAGTTCTTC. Translation gives CASNPMRRDNEQFF.